One sample yielded the 20 T cell receptor beta chains listed below, sequenced in a study of T cells in Graves' hyperthyroidism and ophthalmopathy. TCR beta CDR3 region amplification was performed from RNA transcripts. Using the HTBI primer set, a first-round RT-PCR was run on the TCR CDR3. Each CDR3 protein gets one entry after TCRdb re-called the multiplex PCR reads with MiXCR. This sample carries a few hundred thousand distinct CDR3 sequences, 21% of them seen once, and the ten largest clones take 50%. Sequenced input: blood. All receptors derive from a woman aged 45-60 years with Graves' hyperthyroidism.

V usage is TRBV10-1 and J usage is TRBJ1-2; TRBD1 matches at 8 bases. CDR3 length equals 12 residues. CDR1 is WNHNN, CDR2 SYGVQD, per germline (reference sequence). J lost 9 bases, V lost 5 bases, and 5 bases had no gene match. CDR3 coding DNA: TGCGCCAGCAGTTCGGACAGGGTTAGCTACACCTTC. It specifies CASSSDRVSYTF.

V usage is TRBV4-2 and J usage is TRBJ1-2, with TRBD1 matching over 8 bases. In germline, CDR1 is LGHNA, CDR2 YNFKEQ. The CDR3 extends over 15 amino acids. With V trimmed by 1 base and J by 3 bases, 4 bases remained unmatched. The CDR3 DNA sequence: TGTGCCAGCAGCCAAGGGCAGGGGGCGGACTATGGCTACACCTTC. It yields the protein CASSQGQGADYGYTF.

In its sample, this clonotype was seen many times. This chain uses TRBV2 with TRBJ2-7; D is unclear. Trimming removed 3 bases at V and 5 bases at J, with 5 bases between. CDR3 size: 11 residues. From germline, CDR1 is SNHLY and CDR2 FYNNEI. DNA for the CDR3: TGTGCCAGCAGTGAGCGGAACGAGCAGTACTTC. Protein: CASSERNEQYF.

This chain links TRBV28 with TRBJ2-7, with no clear D. The CDR3 is made up of 13 amino acids. V lost 3 bases and J lost 3, with 9 bases in between. Per the germline V gene, CDR1 is MDHEN and CDR2 is SYDVKM. The CDR3 DNA follows: TGTGCCAGCAGTTTGAGACACTACTACGAGCAGTACTTC. Translated: CASSLRHYYEQYF. The complete variable domain, with remaining parts taken from reference TRBV28 and TRBJ2-7, reads DVKVTQSSRYLVKRTGEKVFLECVQDMDHENMFWYRQDPGLGLRLIYFSYDVKMKEKGDIPEGYSVSREKKERFSLILESASTNQTSMYLCASSLRHYYEQYFGPGTRLTVT.

This clonotype was detected many times. This sequence joins TRBV18 and TRBJ2-7; 10 positions agree with TRBD1. The CDR3 sequence is 14 residues long. From germline, CDR1 is KGHSH and CDR2 LQKENI. V lost 3 bases to trimming and J lost 6 bases; unmatched junction nucleotides: 5. The DNA of the CDR3 is TGTGCCAGCTCACCCGGGACAGGGGTTGCCGAGCAGTACTTC. Its protein is CASSPGTGVAEQYF.

This clonotype has at least ten counts. The genes are TRBV7-2 and TRBJ2-3, with D tentatively TRBD2 (6 bases). The CDR3 is 16 residues long. Trimming removed 1 base from V and 0 bases from J, with 11 bases in between. CDR1 and CDR2 from the germline V gene are SGHTA and FQGNSA. CDR3 nucleotide sequence: TGTGCCAGCAGCTTAGGTGCGGGGCGCAGCACAGATACGCAGTATTTT. Its translation: CASSLGAGRSTDTQYF.

The table lists this clonotype with many counts. CDR3 sequence: CASSSRGGGIYGYTF. The CDR3 DNA reads as TGTGCCAGCAGTTCCCGGGGAGGGGGCATCTATGGCTACACCTTC. V is TRBV28 and J is TRBJ1-2, with 7 positions matching TRBD1. The V gene's germline CDR1 is MDHEN and CDR2 SYDVKM. This CDR3 has 15 amino acids. V shed 4 bases, J shed 4 bases, and the junction held 9 bases outside the gene matches.

This clonotype came up many times. The chain has TRBV28 and TRBJ2-1; 7 bases fit TRBD1. This CDR3 has 16 amino acids. V trimming: 1 base; J trimming: 0 bases; junction bases outside the gene matches: 3. The germline CDR1 and CDR2 sequences are MDHEN and SYDVKM. The CDR3 loop is CASSLLQGSSYNEQFF. The CDR3 nucleotides are TGTGCCAGCAGTTTATTACAGGGGAGCTCCTACAATGAGCAGTTCTTC.

This clonotype showed up just a few times. This chain joins TRBV4-1 and TRBJ1-4; D is unclear. Germline values: CDR1 MGHRA, CDR2 YSYEKL. This CDR3 is built from 16 residues. Between the trimmed V and J ends, which lost 1 base and 0 bases, there was a span of 9 bases. This CDR3 reads CASSQGLVATNEKLFF. The CDR3 DNA sequence: TGCGCCAGCAGCCAAGGCCTCGTTGCAACTAATGAAAAACTGTTTTTT.

V gene TRBV29-1 combines with J gene TRBJ1-5; 7 bases map to TRBD1. This CDR3 spans 14 amino acids. V shed 4 bases, J shed 5 bases, and the junction held 8 bases outside the gene matches. The germline V gene has CDR1 SQVTM and CDR2 ANQGSEA. The chain's CDR3 is CSVAAGGRDQPQHF. The DNA for the CDR3 is TGCAGCGTTGCCGCAGGGGGGAGAGATCAGCCCCAGCATTTT.

This sequence joins TRBV5-1 and TRBJ2-4, with D possibly being TRBD1 or TRBD2 (5 bases each). CDR1 is SGHRS, CDR2 YFSETQ, per germline. The CDR3 spans 15 residues. V was trimmed by 0 bases and J by 5 bases, leaving 12 bases between them. The CDR3 reads CASSLGGATQNIQYF. The CDR3 region has the DNA TGCGCCAGCAGCTTGGGAGGGGCAACCCAAAACATTCAGTACTTC.

This clonotype was picked up many times. The V gene is TRBV27, the J gene TRBJ1-5, with D possibly TRBD1 on 6 matching bases. Germline-derived CDR1 and CDR2 are MNHEY and SMNVEV (reference sequence). The CDR3 runs 15 residues. Trimming took off 4 bases at V and 5 bases at J, with 15 bases between the two ends. DNA for the CDR3: TGTGCCAGCAGTTCCCGCGGACAGATTTATCAGCCCCAGCATTTT. This encodes CASSSRGQIYQPQHF.

The rearrangement links TRBV20-1 to TRBJ2-7, with D maybe TRBD1 (5 bases). This CDR3 comprises 13 residues. Trimming cost V 2 bases and J 2 bases, with 10 bases left between them. From germline, CDR1 is DFQATT and CDR2 SNEGSKA (reference sequence). CDR3 region: CSARKTETYEQYF. CDR3 bases: TGCAGTGCTAGAAAGACAGAGACCTACGAGCAGTACTTC.

At least ten counts were recorded for this clonotype. The CDR3, as DNA: TGTGCCACCAGTGATTCAGCACAGTTTCCTCTCAATCAGCCCCAGCATTTT. Translation gives CATSDSAQFPLNQPQHF. The chain couples TRBV24-1 to TRBJ1-5, with no clear D. Germline CDR1 KGHDR, CDR2 SFDVKD. CDR3 size: 17 residues. Deletions cut 2 bases from V and 3 bases from J, with 16 bases between.

This clonotype has a count of ten or more. The rearrangement uses TRBV6-1 and TRBJ1-2; D is undetermined. This CDR3 contains 12 residues. The germline V and J ends were trimmed by 3 bases and 8 bases, with 10 bases remaining between them. Germline CDR1 MNHNS, CDR2 SASEGT. CDR3 sequence reads: CASSDYWLGYTF. CDR3 nucleotides: TGTGCCAGCAGTGACTACTGGTTGGGCTACACCTTC.

In this sample, this clonotype turned up a few times. The rearrangement uses TRBV20-1 and TRBJ1-6, with D tentatively TRBD1 (6 bases). Trimming pared 3 bases from V and 13 bases from J, leaving 13 bases between. Germline CDR1 is DFQATT and CDR2 is SNEGSKA (reference sequence). The length of the CDR3 is 12 residues. Here the CDR3 reads CSARKQGIPLHF. The CDR3 DNA sequence: TGCAGTGCTAGGAAACAGGGCATTCCCCTCCACTTT.

The sample holds many counts of this clonotype. The chain uses TRBV12-3 or TRBV12-4 and TRBJ2-3; 14 nucleotides align to TRBD2. The CDR3 runs 15 residues. V lost 4 bases to trimming and J lost 3 bases; unmatched junction nucleotides: 0. CDR3 protein: CASSWTSGGTDTQYF. CDR3 coding DNA: TGTGCCAGCAGTTGGACTAGCGGGGGGACAGATACGCAGTATTTT.

This clonotype was observed a handful of times. The J gene is TRBJ2-3, the V gene TRBV7-2; tentative D call: TRBD2 (6 bases). CDR1 and CDR2 from the germline V gene are SGHTA and FQGNSA. The CDR3 runs 15 residues. The V end was cut by 1 base, the J end by 3 bases, with 11 bases between. The CDR3 loop reads CASSLVTGVTDTQYF. CDR3 DNA sequence: TGTGCCAGCAGCTTAGTCACGGGGGTAACAGATACGCAGTATTTT.

This clonotype was recorded at least ten times. This chain uses TRBV2 with TRBJ2-2; 13 bases are shared with TRBD2. The V gene end was trimmed by 7 bases and the J gene end by 6 bases; junction bases not matched to a gene: 5. The CDR3 runs to 15 residues. The germline gives CDR1 SNHLY, CDR2 FYNNEI. The CDR3 region is CASMGTSGISGELFF. The CDR3 bases are TGTGCCAGCATGGGGACTAGCGGGATCTCCGGGGAGCTGTTTTTT. The full variable domain, with the rest looked up from reference TRBV2 and TRBJ2-2, is EPEVTQTPSHQVTQMGQEVILRCVPISNHLYFYWYRQILGQKVEFLVSFYNNEISEKSEIFDDQFSVERPDGSNFTLKIRSTKLEDSAMYFCASMGTSGISGELFFGEGSRLTVL.

This clonotype was seen only a few times. This rearrangement joins TRBV4-1 to TRBJ2-6, with D possibly matching TRBD2 (6 bases). Germline CDR1 is MGHRA and CDR2 is YSYEKL. V was shortened by 6 bases and J by 0 bases, with 15 bases between the two germline ends. This CDR3 has 17 residues. The CDR3 nucleotides read TGCGCCAGCAGTCAGGAGGGCGCCGCCTCTGGGGCCAACGTCCTGACTTTC. This sequence encodes CASSQEGAASGANVLTF.